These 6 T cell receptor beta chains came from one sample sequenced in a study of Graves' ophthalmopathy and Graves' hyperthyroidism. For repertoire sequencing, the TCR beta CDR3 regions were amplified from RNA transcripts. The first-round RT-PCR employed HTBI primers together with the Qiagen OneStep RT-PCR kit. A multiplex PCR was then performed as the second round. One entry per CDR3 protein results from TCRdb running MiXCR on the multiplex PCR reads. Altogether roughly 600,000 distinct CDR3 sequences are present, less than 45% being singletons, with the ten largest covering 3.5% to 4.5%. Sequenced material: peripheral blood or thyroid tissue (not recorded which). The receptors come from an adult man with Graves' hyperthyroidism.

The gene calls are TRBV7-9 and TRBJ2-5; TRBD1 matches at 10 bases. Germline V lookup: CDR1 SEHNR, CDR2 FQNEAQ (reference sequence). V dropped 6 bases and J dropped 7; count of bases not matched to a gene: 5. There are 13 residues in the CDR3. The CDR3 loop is CASSRQGAGTQYF. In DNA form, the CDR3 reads TGTGCCAGCAGTCGACAGGGGGCAGGGACCCAGTACTTC.

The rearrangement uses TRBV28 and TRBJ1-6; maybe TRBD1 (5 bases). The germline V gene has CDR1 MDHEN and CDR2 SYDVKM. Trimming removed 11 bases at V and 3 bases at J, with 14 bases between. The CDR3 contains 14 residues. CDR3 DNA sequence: TGTGCCGGACAAGCCAGGGTCTATAATTCACCCCTCCACTTT. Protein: CAGQARVYNSPLHF.

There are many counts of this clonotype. CDR3 sequence reads: CASSGSPERFNEQYF. The DNA of the CDR3 is TGTGCCAGCAGTGGGAGCCCGGAAAGGTTCAACGAGCAGTACTTC. The chain couples TRBV25-1 to TRBJ2-7; D is unresolved. This CDR3 has 15 residues. Trimming pared 4 bases from V and 5 bases from J, leaving 18 bases between. Germline CDR1 is MGHDK and CDR2 is SYGVNS.

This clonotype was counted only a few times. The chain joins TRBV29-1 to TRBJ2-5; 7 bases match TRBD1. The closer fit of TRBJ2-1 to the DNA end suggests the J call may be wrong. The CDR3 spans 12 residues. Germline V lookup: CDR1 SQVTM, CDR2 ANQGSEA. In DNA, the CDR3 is TGCAGCGTCCCGGGACAGAACAATGAGCAGTTCTTC. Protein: CSVPGQNNEQFF.

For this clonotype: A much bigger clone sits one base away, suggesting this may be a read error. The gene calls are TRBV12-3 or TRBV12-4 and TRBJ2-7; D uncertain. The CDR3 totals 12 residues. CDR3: CASSASPYEQHF. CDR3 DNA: TGTGCCAGCAGTGCCTCGCCCTACGAGCAGCACTTC.

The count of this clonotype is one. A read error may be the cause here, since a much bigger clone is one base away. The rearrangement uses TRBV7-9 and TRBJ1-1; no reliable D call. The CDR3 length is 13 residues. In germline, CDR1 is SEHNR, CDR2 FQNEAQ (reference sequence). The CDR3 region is CASSGPRGTEAVF. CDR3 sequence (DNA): TGTGCCAGCTCGGGCCCTAGAGGCACTGAAGCTGTCTTT. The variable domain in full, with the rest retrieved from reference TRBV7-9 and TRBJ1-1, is DTGVSQNPRHKITKRGQNVTFRCDPISEHNRLYWYRQTLGQGPEFLTYFQNEAQLEKSRLLSDRFSAERPKGSFSTLEIQRTEQGDSAMYLCASSGPRGTEAVFGQGTRLTVV.